Following are 32 T cell receptor beta chains from one sample sequenced in a study of blood T cell repertoires in COVID-19 (dated by TCRdb to 2019 to 2021). The method was the immunoSEQ multiplex PCR assay. Imported from immuneACCESS, the table was reduced by TCRdb to in-frame sequences with V and J called. These copies leave out some clones; in studies compared against another copy, an unresolved V gene accounts for under half, and the cause of the remainder is not known. In this sample the table shows 84,000 or so clones, about 82% of which occur a single time. Around 15% of the sample belongs to the ten largest clones. Material: peripheral blood. Every receptor here comes from a woman aged 80 or older with acute or convalescent COVID-19.

This clone was seen a handful of times. This rearrangement joins TRBV27 to TRBJ1-6; 7 bases match TRBD1. Germline assignment: CDR1 MNHEY and CDR2 SMNVEV (reference sequence). CDR3 size: 14 residues. J lost 4 bases, V lost 5 bases, and 2 bases had no gene match. The CDR3 DNA sequence: TGTGCCAGCAGTAAGGGGGCTTATAATTCACCCCTCCACTTT. It translates to CASSKGAYNSPLHF.

The chain joins TRBV27 to TRBJ2-1; 7 bases fit TRBD2. There are 15 residues in the CDR3. The V and J ends lost 3 bases and 8 bases, in that order; junction bases with no gene match: 10. Germline assignment: CDR1 MNHEY and CDR2 SMNVEV (reference sequence). The CDR3 reads CASSLTGGPMDEQFF. The CDR3 nucleotides read TGTGCCAGCAGTTTGACGGGGGGTCCCATGGATGAGCAGTTCTTC.

The rearrangement links TRBV29-1 to TRBJ1-2, with 7 bases fitting TRBD1. Germline CDR1 reads SQVTM; CDR2 reads ANQGSEA. The length of the CDR3 is 12 residues. With V trimmed by 5 bases and J by 4 bases, 4 bases remained unmatched. In nucleotides, the CDR3 is TGCAGCGTTCGGGACAGCCGCTATGGCTACACCTTC. Protein sequence: CSVRDSRYGYTF.

The chain recombines TRBV19 with TRBJ2-7; the D gene is possibly TRBD1 (6 bases). The CDR3 spans 13 residues. The V and J ends lost 0 bases and 4 bases respectively, with 7 bases between them. Germline V lookup: CDR1 LNHDA, CDR2 SQIVND (reference sequence). CDR3 loop: CASSIEQGYEQYF. The CDR3 DNA reads as TGTGCCAGTAGTATAGAACAGGGATACGAGCAGTACTTC.

V usage is TRBV5-6 and J usage is TRBJ1-5, with D tentatively TRBD1 (5 bases). This CDR3 is 15 amino acids long. V lost 4 bases and J lost 1, with 12 bases in between. Germline V gene lookup returns CDR1 SGHDT and CDR2 YYEEEE. CDR3 nucleotides: TGTGCCAGCAGCCTAAAGCAGGGAAGCAATCAGCCCCAGCATTTT. This gives the protein CASSLKQGSNQPQHF.

This clone was counted between two and nine times. The chain employs TRBV4-3 and TRBJ1-2; possible D gene TRBD1, 6 bases. From germline, CDR1 is LGHNA and CDR2 YSLEER. The CDR3 extends over 16 amino acids. Between the trimmed V and J ends, which lost 0 bases and 5 bases, there was a span of 16 bases. DNA of the CDR3: TGCGCCAGCAGCCAAGAGTCCGGACAGTCCCGGTATGGCTACACCTTC. This gives the protein CASSQESGQSRYGYTF.

V usage is TRBV10-3 and J usage is TRBJ2-3; TRBD2 aligns across 12 bases. Germline V gene data show CDR1 as ENHRY and CDR2 as SYGVKD. The CDR3 is 16 amino acids. V was pared by 6 bases and J by 3 bases, with 7 bases of the junction left unmatched. The CDR3: CAIRRTSGDQTDTQYF. CDR3 DNA sequence: TGTGCCATCAGGAGGACTAGCGGGGACCAGACAGATACGCAGTATTTT.

This rearrangement joins TRBV5-4 to TRBJ2-5, with 8 bases that match TRBD1. In germline, CDR1 is SGHNT, CDR2 YYREEE (reference sequence). The CDR3 is 19 residues long. With 0 bases clipped from V and 5 bases from J, the junction kept 18 bases outside the gene matches. DNA of the CDR3: TGTGCCAGCAGCTTGGGCGGGGTCATGTTGAGGACAGGGCGGGAGACCCAGTACTTC. This gives the protein CASSLGGVMLRTGRETQYF. Full variable domain (missing parts from reference TRBV5-4 and TRBJ2-5): ETGVTQSPTHLIKTRGQQVTLRCSSQSGHNTVSWYQQALGQGPQFIFQYYREEENGRGNFPPRFSGLQFPNYSSELNVNALELDDSALYLCASSLGGVMLRTGRETQYFGPGTRLLVL.

This clone was seen a handful of times. The V and J genes are TRBV11-2 and TRBJ2-1; D perhaps matches TRBD2 (5 bases). The CDR3 runs to 15 residues. V lost 0 bases, J lost 9 bases, and 15 bases lay in between. Germline V gene sequence: CDR1 SGHAT, CDR2 FQNNGV. CDR3 protein: CASSLDGVLSSEQFF. The CDR3 DNA is TGTGCCAGCAGCTTAGACGGGGTGCTAAGTAGTGAGCAGTTCTTC.

The chain is built from TRBV9 and TRBJ1-6; no firm D call. In germline, CDR1 is SGDLS, CDR2 YYNGEE. The germline V and J ends were trimmed by 0 bases and 9 bases, with 10 bases remaining between them. The CDR3 loop spans 14 amino acids. CDR3 loop: CASSVGVGSSPLHF. Here the CDR3 DNA reads TGTGCCAGCAGCGTAGGTGTAGGGAGTTCACCCCTCCACTTT.

This clone is a singleton in its sample. The gene calls are TRBV7-2 and TRBJ1-1; a weak D match, TRBD1 (6 bases). Germline V gene sequence: CDR1 SGHTA, CDR2 FQGNSA. The CDR3 sequence is 16 residues long. V lost 5 bases and J lost 4, with 20 bases in between. CDR3 in amino acids: CASSHRPGVRGTEAFF. The CDR3 DNA follows: TGTGCCAGCAGCCACCGTCCTGGTGTCAGGGGCACTGAAGCTTTCTTT.

J is TRBJ1-1 and V is TRBV6-5; TRBD1 matches at 9 bases. The ends lost 5 bases at V and 3 bases at J; junction bases unmatched: 7. CDR3 size: 15 residues. Per the germline V gene, CDR1 is MNHEY and CDR2 is SVGAGI. The CDR3 DNA sequence: TGTGCCAGCAGTCCGACAGGGGGGTGGCACACTGAAGCTTTCTTT. Translating gives CASSPTGGWHTEAFF.

The rearrangement joins TRBV7-2 to TRBJ2-1; D unclear. V was clipped by 1 base and J by 6 bases, with 13 bases between them. Germline CDR1 reads SGHTA; CDR2 reads FQGNSA. This CDR3 has 15 amino acids. The DNA of the CDR3 is TGTGCCAGCAGCTTAGGGTCAGGAATTAGCAATGAGCAGTTCTTC. It translates to CASSLGSGISNEQFF.

V is TRBV6-5 and J is TRBJ1-2; D possibly corresponds to TRBD1 (6 bases). The CDR3 is 12 residues long. CDR1 is MNHEY, CDR2 SVGAGI, per germline. The V and J ends lost 6 bases and 7 bases respectively, with 12 bases between them. This chain's CDR3 is CASRQQGIGYTF. Here the CDR3 DNA reads TGTGCCAGCAGACAACAGGGAATTGGCTACACCTTC.

The chain links TRBV12-3 or TRBV12-4 to TRBJ2-5, with D perhaps matching TRBD2 (5 bases). This CDR3 contains 13 residues. V was pared by 6 bases and J by 5 bases, with 13 bases between. The CDR3 coding sequence is TGTGCCAGCAGCCCGGGGAACTGGGAGACCCAGTACTTC. Amino acid sequence: CASSPGNWETQYF.

A note on this clone: This likely comes from a read error, as the CDR3 has no conserved phenylalanine or tryptophan at its end. Because the CDR3's place on the DNA is in doubt, the DNA is left out and the CDR3 is given as listed by TCRdb. V gene TRBV6-5 combines with J gene TRBJ1-2; no DNA check was done on the table's D call, TRBD1. Both ends counted, the CDR3 spans 13 residues. Germline V gene lookup returns CDR1 MNHEY and CDR2 SVGAGI. This chain's CDR3 is CASSYGTGFPPFL.

The J gene is TRBJ1-2, the V gene TRBV5-8, with TRBD1 matching 10 bases. Germline loops: CDR1 SGHTS, CDR2 YDEGEE. V lost 6 bases to trimming and J lost 2 bases; unmatched junction nucleotides: 7. The CDR3 length is 15 residues. The CDR3 sequence is CASTPWTGGNYGYTF. In DNA form, the CDR3 reads TGTGCCAGCACACCTTGGACAGGGGGGAACTATGGCTACACCTTC.

The V gene is TRBV19, the J gene TRBJ2-3; the match to TRBD1 covers 9 bases. V was pared by 5 bases and J by 2 bases, with 11 bases of the junction left unmatched. CDR3 length: 17 residues. Germline lookup yields CDR1 LNHDA and CDR2 SQIVND (reference sequence). CDR3 protein: CASSGGTGMLVTDTQYF. For the CDR3, the DNA is TGTGCCAGTAGTGGGGGGACAGGGATGTTGGTCACAGATACGCAGTATTTT.

CDR3 nucleotide sequence: TGTGCCAGCAGCTTAGTACAGGGGACCTATGGCTACACCTTC. Its protein is CASSLVQGTYGYTF. The chain links TRBV7-6 to TRBJ1-2; 7 bases map to TRBD1. The CDR3 consists of 14 residues. Per the germline V gene, CDR1 is SGHVS and CDR2 is FNYEAQ. The trim removed 1 base at V and 4 bases at J, leaving 3 bases unmatched.

Regarding this clone: Other DNA sequences in the sample encode the same CDR3. V and J are TRBV6-5 and TRBJ1-1; D gene unclear. The CDR3 length is 15 residues. Germline V gene data show CDR1 as MNHEY and CDR2 as SVGAGI. V lost 0 bases, J lost 3 bases, and 11 bases lay in between. CDR3 DNA: TGTGCCAGCAGTTACTCGAACGGGCGGGACACTGAAGCTTTCTTT. Protein sequence: CASSYSNGRDTEAFF.

This clone was picked up a small number of times. The chain carries TRBV19 and TRBJ1-5; D possibly corresponds to TRBD1 (5 bases). The V gene lost 0 bases and the J gene lost 6 bases, with 12 bases spanning the gap. The CDR3 has 15 amino acids. The V gene's germline CDR1 is LNHDA and CDR2 SQIVND (reference sequence). The CDR3 DNA reads as TGTGCCAGTAGTATAGAGGCCAGGGTCAGTCAGCCCCAGCATTTT. Translation: CASSIEARVSQPQHF.

The chain has TRBV10-3 and TRBJ1-5, with D maybe TRBD1 (5 bases). There are 20 residues in the CDR3. Per the germline V gene, CDR1 is ENHRY and CDR2 is SYGVKD. Trimming stripped 5 bases from V and 0 bases from J, with 26 bases between. The CDR3 DNA follows: TGTGCCATCAGTAAGGGCCGCGGGACTGGACAACTTCATAGCAATCAGCCCCAGCATTTT. It translates to CAISKGRGTGQLHSNQPQHF.

A word on this clone: The same CDR3 is also encoded by other DNA sequences in this sample. The chain recombines TRBV10-3 with TRBJ2-3; possible D gene TRBD1, 6 bases. There are 12 residues in the CDR3. CDR1 is ENHRY and CDR2 is SYGVKD in the germline V gene. With 8 bases removed from V and 3 bases from J, the gap between germline ends came to 9 bases. CDR3 region: CAISDRTDTQYF. The CDR3 bases are TGTGCCATCTCCGACAGGACAGATACGCAGTATTTT.

In its sample, this clone is medium-sized (0.01 to 0.1%). This chain connects TRBV6-4 to TRBJ1-5, with 7 bases identical to TRBD1. Germline CDR1 reads MRHNA; CDR2 reads SNTAGT. V lost 6 bases to trimming and J lost 6 bases; unmatched junction nucleotides: 11. The CDR3 contains 15 residues. The DNA for the CDR3 is TGTGCCAGCAGGCGAAAGGGGGCGCGTCTTCAGCCCCAGCATTTT. This encodes CASRRKGARLQPQHF.

The chain has TRBV5-8 and TRBJ1-1; D is uncertain. Germline CDR1 reads SGHTS; CDR2 reads YDEGEE. Trimming removed 4 bases from V and 0 bases from J, with 10 bases in between. The CDR3 has 14 residues. The CDR3 DNA sequence: TGTGCCAGCAGCCCTAAGTCGATGAACACTGAAGCTTTCTTT. It specifies CASSPKSMNTEAFF.

V is TRBV5-1 and J is TRBJ1-1, with TRBD1 as a possible D gene (6 bases). V was pared by 0 bases and J by 4 bases, with 10 bases between. CDR1 is SGHRS, CDR2 YFSETQ, per germline. This CDR3 is built from 14 residues. The CDR3 sequence is CASSLDRVGTEAFF. CDR3 nucleotide sequence: TGCGCCAGCAGCTTGGACAGGGTGGGCACTGAAGCTTTCTTT. The full variable domain, its missing parts supplied by reference TRBV5-1 and TRBJ1-1, is KAGVTQTPRYLIKTRGQQVTLSCSPISGHRSVSWYQQTPGQGLQFLFEYFSETQRNKGNFPGRFSGRQFSNSRSEMNVSTLELGDSALYLCASSLDRVGTEAFFGQGTRLTVV.

J is TRBJ2-7 and V is TRBV5-1; D remains unclear. The germline gives CDR1 SGHRS, CDR2 YFSETQ. V dropped 5 bases and J dropped 2 bases, with 14 bases sitting between them. The CDR3 is 14 amino acids. The CDR3 bases are TGCGCCAGCAGGCTTGACTTCGCTACCTACGAGCAGTACTTC. Translating gives CASRLDFATYEQYF.

This chain uses TRBV7-2 with TRBJ1-2; 10 nucleotides match TRBD1. The length of the CDR3 is 16 residues. CDR1 is SGHTA and CDR2 is FQGNSA in the germline V gene. V lost 5 bases and J lost 4; bases outside the gene matches: 10. The CDR3 bases are TGTGCCAGCAGCACAACGTCGGACAGGGGGGTCTATGGCTACACCTTC. This gives the protein CASSTTSDRGVYGYTF. The variable domain in full, with the rest retrieved from reference TRBV7-2 and TRBJ1-2, is GAGVSQSPSNKVTEKGKDVELRCDPISGHTALYWYRQSLGQGLEFLIYFQGNSAPDKSGLPSDRFSAERTGGSVSTLTIQRTQQEDSAVYLCASSTTSDRGVYGYTFGSGTRLTVV.

The chain couples TRBV21-1 to TRBJ1-5. TRBV21-1 is tagged as a pseudogene. The CDR3 runs 17 residues. The CDR3 DNA follows: TGTGCCAGCAGCAAAGGGGAGAAAGGGGAGGTCGATCAGCCCCAGCATTTT. As protein: CASSKGEKGEVDQPQHF.

The chain combines TRBV28 with TRBJ2-1, with TRBD2 matching over 8 bases. This CDR3 has 14 residues. V dropped 2 bases and J dropped 9; count of bases not matched to a gene: 6. Germline CDR1 reads MDHEN; CDR2 reads SYDVKM. CDR3 protein: CASSLSTSGTEQFF. DNA for the CDR3: TGTGCCAGCAGTTTAAGCACTAGCGGTACTGAGCAGTTCTTC. Full variable domain (remainder filled in from reference TRBV28 and TRBJ2-1): DVKVTQSSRYLVKRTGEKVFLECVQDMDHENMFWYRQDPGLGLRLIYFSYDVKMKEKGDIPEGYSVSREKKERFSLILESASTNQTSMYLCASSLSTSGTEQFFGPGTRLTVL.

The chain is built from TRBV7-9 and TRBJ2-2; the match to TRBD1 covers 9 bases. The CDR3 is 16 residues long. Trimming removed 3 bases from V and 5 bases from J; junction bases left unmatched: 7. CDR1 and CDR2 (germline): SEHNR, FQNEAQ (reference sequence). The CDR3 DNA follows: TGTGCCAGCAGCTTTATCACAGGGGGCTCTACCGGGGAGCTGTTTTTT. This codes for CASSFITGGSTGELFF.

This chain joins TRBV27 and TRBJ2-3; TRBD2 might be the D (5 bases). This CDR3 is 14 amino acids long. Between the trimmed V and J ends, which lost 2 bases and 1 base, there was a span of 7 bases. Germline values: CDR1 MNHEY, CDR2 SMNVEV (reference sequence). This CDR3 is CASSLEGRTDTQYF. DNA of the CDR3: TGTGCCAGCAGTTTAGAGGGCCGCACAGATACGCAGTATTTT.